This TCR beta chain was obtained from a study of CD8 T cells in ankylosing spondylitis. This clonotype was recorded at least ten times. The target antigen is unknown. TCRdb re-called the 5' RACE reads with MiXCR, one entry per CDR3 protein. The top ten clones hold around 20% of a sample with under 850,000 distinct CDR3 sequences, over 15% of them seen once. Study-wide results and limits: In ankylosing spondylitis blood, a motif of about eight highly homologous TCR beta variants appeared characteristic. Disease-linked clones were CD8+ and relatively rare in peripheral blood.

Trimming took 2 bases from V and 2 from J; bases not matched to a gene: 1. The CDR3 covers 15 residues. The germline V gene encodes CDR1 MNHEY and CDR2 SMNVEV (reference sequence). This chain uses TRBV27 with TRBJ2-1, with 9 nucleotides matching TRBD2. Material for sequencing was blood, either unsorted or a sorted T cell fraction (not recorded which). This TCR was recovered from a male donor with ankylosing spondylitis. The CDR3 loop reads CASSLGTSPYNEQFF. The CDR3 DNA sequence: TGTGCCAGCAGTTTAGGGACTAGCCCCTACAATGAGCAGTTCTTC.